A selection of T cell receptor beta chains follows, all from one sample in a study of T-cell reconstitution after alpha-beta-depleted transplantation in children. TCRdb recomputed calls from the PCR reads with MiXCR, one row per CDR3 protein. The table shows hundreds of thousands of distinct CDR3 sequences, with approximately 15% occurring only once. The sample here was PBMCs, mostly from graft donor cells, taken 360 days after TCRalphabeta/CD19-depleted stem cell transplant. Receptors were obtained from a male patient younger than 18 who had a stem cell transplant for acute lymphoblastic leukemia, so the T cells may come from the graft donor. Each CDR3 is given with its conserved first and last residue. The D gene is left open where the match is weak. The size entry is marked missing in some rows and otherwise reads once, few, many or a size class.

D,J,V,length,size,CDR3,DNA
NA,TRBJ2-1,TRBV29-1,14,NA,CSVGLVVSYNEQFF,TGCAGCGTTGGATTGGTAGTATCCTACAATGAGCAGTTCTTC
NA,TRBJ2-1,TRBV15,15,NA,CATSRERAHYNEQFF,TGTGCCACCAGCAGAGAAAGGGCCCACTACAATGAGCAGTTCTTC
TRBD1,TRBJ1-5,TRBV5-1,14,many,CASSPDRGNQPQHF,TGTGCCAGCAGCCCCGACAGGGGCAATCAGCCCCAGCATTTT
TRBD1,TRBJ2-2,TRBV20-1,13,NA,CSAKQGDGGELFF,TGCAGTGCAAAACAGGGGGATGGCGGGGAGCTGTTTTTT
NA,TRBJ2-3,TRBV7-9,11,few,CASSKKDTQYF,TGTGCCAGCAGTAAGAAAGATACGCAGTATTTT
TRBD1,TRBJ1-3,TRBV6-5,17,few,CASTSGQLFNSGNTIYF,TGTGCCAGCACTTCGGGACAGCTTTTTAACTCTGGAAACACCATATATTTT
NA,TRBJ1-5,TRBV23-1,14,NA,CASSQGTTDQPQHF,TGCGCCAGCAGTCAGGGGACTACCGATCAGCCCCAGCATTTT
TRBD2,TRBJ2-7,TRBV5-1,14,few,CASAPGTNLYEQYF,TGCGCCAGCGCCCCCGGGACTAATCTTTACGAGCAGTACTTC
NA,TRBJ2-4,TRBV7-2,14,few,CASSFFGSKNIQYF,TGTGCCAGCAGCTTTTTCGGCTCCAAAAACATTCAGTACTTC
NA,TRBJ2-1,TRBV10-1,12,NA,CASSDASNEQFF,TGCGCCAGCAGTGACGCTAGCAATGAGCAGTTCTTC
NA,TRBJ2-1,TRBV9,14,few,CASSVEGGRNEQFF,TGTGCCAGCAGCGTAGAAGGAGGGAGGAATGAGCAGTTCTTC
NA,TRBJ1-5,TRBV20-1,13,few,CSALMNSNQPQHF,TGCAGTGCTCTCATGAATAGCAATCAGCCCCAGCATTTT
NA,TRBJ1-1,TRBV5-1,13,many,CASSLDPNTEAFF,TGCGCCAGCAGCCTAGACCCGAACACTGAAGCTTTCTTT
NA,TRBJ2-7,TRBV5-1,14,NA,CASSLDREVYEQYF,TGCGCCAGCAGCTTGGACAGGGAAGTCTACGAGCAGTACTTC
TRBD1,TRBJ2-2,TRBV20-1,14,many,CSARPGTVTGELFF,TGCAGTGCTAGACCCGGGACAGTTACCGGGGAGCTGTTTTTT
NA,TRBJ2-1,TRBV5-1,12,many,CASSLVKAEQFF,TGCGCCAGCAGCTTGGTCAAGGCCGAGCAGTTCTTC
NA,TRBJ2-7,TRBV27,15,few,CACRSGQNPSYEQYF,TGTGCCTGCCGATCCGGACAAAACCCCTCCTACGAGCAGTACTTC
NA,TRBJ2-7,TRBV4-1,13,few,CASSPAPTYEQYF,TGCGCCAGCAGCCCCGCGCCGACCTACGAGCAGTACTTC
NA,TRBJ2-2,TRBV7-9,14,NA,CASTPGLGTGELFF,TGTGCCAGCACGCCGGGGTTGGGCACCGGGGAGCTGTTTTTT
TRBD2,TRBJ2-1,TRBV6-5,16,few,CASRGGLANFHNEQFF,TGTGCCAGCAGGGGGGGACTAGCGAATTTCCACAATGAGCAGTTCTTC
TRBD2,TRBJ2-1,TRBV10-3,14,NA,CAISERGRDNEQFF,TGTGCCATCAGTGAGAGAGGGAGGGACAATGAGCAGTTCTTC
NA,TRBJ1-1,TRBV5-6,15,NA,CASSWGGSMNTEAFF,TGTGCCAGCAGCTGGGGGGGAAGTATGAACACTGAAGCTTTCTTT
NA,TRBJ2-7,TRBV5-1,14,NA,CASSLDLGQWEQYF,TGCGCCAGCAGCTTGGATTTAGGTCAGTGGGAGCAGTACTTC
NA,TRBJ2-1,TRBV6-1,15,NA,CASSQLGVSYNEQFF,TGTGCCAGCAGCCAACTGGGGGTCTCCTACAATGAGCAGTTCTTC
NA,TRBJ2-1,TRBV5-1,15,many,CASSLRSGAYNEQFF,TGCGCCAGCAGCTTGCGAAGCGGAGCCTACAATGAGCAGTTCTTC
NA,TRBJ2-5,TRBV30,13,NA,CAWKGVYQETQYF,TGTGCCTGGAAAGGGGTGTACCAAGAGACCCAGTACTTC
NA,TRBJ1-5,TRBV20-1,13,few,CSAREVLHQPQHF,TGCAGTGCTAGAGAGGTGCTGCATCAGCCCCAGCATTTT
TRBD1,TRBJ2-7,TRBV4-1,15,NA,CASSRDRGRVYEQYF,TGCGCCAGCAGCCGAGACAGGGGCCGTGTCTACGAGCAGTACTTC
NA,TRBJ2-5,TRBV12-5,11,many,CASGLPETQYF,TGTGCTAGTGGTTTACCAGAGACCCAGTACTTC
NA,TRBJ1-1,TRBV7-8,15,NA,CASSLDLGENTEAFF,TGTGCCAGCAGCTTAGACCTGGGGGAGAACACTGAAGCTTTCTTT
TRBD1,TRBJ2-1,TRBV12-3/TRBV12-4,19,few,CASIPRDRFLAQDYNEQFF,TGTGCCAGCATTCCCCGGGACAGGTTCTTAGCGCAGGACTACAATGAGCAGTTCTTC
TRBD2,TRBJ2-1,TRBV11-2,21,NA,CASTLGGPSLAGPSSYNEQFF,TGTGCCAGCACCTTAGGAGGCCCTTCACTAGCGGGACCGAGCTCCTACAATGAGCAGTTCTTC
NA,TRBJ1-3,TRBV4-1,11,NA,CASSQTNTIYF,TGCGCCAGCAGCCAAACAAACACCATATATTTT
NA,TRBJ2-2,TRBV27,14,NA,CASRGRRGTGELFF,TGTGCCAGCAGGGGGAGGAGGGGGACCGGGGAGCTGTTTTTT
NA,TRBJ2-7,TRBV20-1,15,few,CSAGDSERSGYEQYF,TGCAGTGCGGGAGACAGCGAACGATCCGGATACGAGCAGTACTTC
NA,TRBJ1-4,TRBV29-1,15,NA,CSVVGSDPTNEKLFF,TGCAGCGTTGTCGGGTCCGACCCAACTAATGAAAAACTGTTTTTT
TRBD2,TRBJ2-4,TRBV4-1,19,many,CASSQFRGLAGLAKNIQYF,TGCGCCAGCAGCCAATTCCGGGGACTAGCGGGTCTAGCCAAAAACATTCAGTACTTC
TRBD2,TRBJ2-4,TRBV5-1,17,NA,CASSSVPGLIAKNIQYF,TGCGCCAGCAGCTCTGTCCCGGGACTAATAGCCAAAAACATTCAGTACTTC
TRBD1,TRBJ1-1,TRBV5-1,17,NA,CASSLHYRGQANTEAFF,TGCGCCAGCAGCCTTCATTACCGGGGACAGGCGAACACTGAAGCTTTCTTT
NA,TRBJ1-1,TRBV7-2,14,few,CASSLAWPRTEAFF,TGTGCCAGCAGCTTAGCGTGGCCCCGGACAGAAGCTTTCTTT
NA,TRBJ2-1,TRBV5-1,17,few,CASSLGSGGLSYNEQFF,TGCGCCAGCAGCTTGGGGTCCGGAGGGCTATCCTACAATGAGCAGTTCTTC
NA,TRBJ2-1,TRBV7-9,15,many,CASSLALRPSNEQFF,TGTGCCAGCAGCTTAGCACTCCGCCCCTCCAATGAGCAGTTCTTC
TRBD2,TRBJ2-1,TRBV20-1,20,few,CSARFSKGTSGRAFYNEQFF,TGCAGTGCTAGATTTTCGAAAGGGACTAGCGGGAGGGCCTTCTACAATGAGCAGTTCTTC
TRBD2,TRBJ2-7,TRBV2,18,NA,CTSSLGRRTSRGPYEQYF,TGTACCAGCAGTTTAGGACGGAGGACTAGCCGAGGTCCCTACGAGCAGTACTTC
NA,TRBJ2-7,TRBV20-1,13,NA,CSALRWGTYEQYF,TGCAGTGCTCTTAGGTGGGGTACCTACGAGCAGTACTTC
NA,TRBJ2-2,TRBV7-2,14,NA,CASSLTRTVGELFF,TGTGCCAGCAGCTTAACACGGACGGTCGGGGAGCTGTTTTTT